In its sample, the clone carrying this TCR beta chain was seen many times. Its antigen remains unidentified. The V and J ends lost 0 bases and 4 bases respectively, with 15 bases between them. Germline V CDR1 and CDR2: LGHDT, YNNKEL (reference sequence). The CDR3 contains 16 residues. Time point reported: persistent/refractory GD, antithyroid drugs over 5 years with positive TRAb. There was RNA extracted from PBMCs, and the TCR library was made from it. These data belong to a study of regulatory T cells in long-lasting Graves disease. Overall study findings and caveats: Preferential use of TRBV28, TRBJ1-2 and TRBJ2-5 was seen in persistent disease.

Sequencing libraries for TCR beta were prepared with iRepertoire HTBI primers and Arm-PCR of CDR3 regions. TCRdb recomputed calls from the multiplex PCR reads with MiXCR, one row per CDR3 protein. The sample contains around 400,000 distinct CDR3 sequences, approximately 22% of which appear only once. This chain uses TRBV3-1 with TRBJ2-5, with D maybe TRBD2 (6 bases). The sample was peripheral blood mononuclear cells (PBMCs), taken when the disease was refractory, from a patient treated with antithyroid drugs. The sequence came from a female donor with Graves disease. CDR3 DNA: TGTGCCAGCAGCCAAGACTCTAGCGCTAGGGGAGAGACCCAGTACTTC. It specifies CASSQDSSARGETQYF.